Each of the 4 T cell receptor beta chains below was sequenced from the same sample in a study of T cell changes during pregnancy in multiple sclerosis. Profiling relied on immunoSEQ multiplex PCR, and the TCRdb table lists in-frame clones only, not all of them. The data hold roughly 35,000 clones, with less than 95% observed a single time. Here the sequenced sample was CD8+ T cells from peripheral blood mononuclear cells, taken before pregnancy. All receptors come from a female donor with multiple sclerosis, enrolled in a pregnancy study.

The CDR3 sequence is CASSLGQGALGPGANVLTF. Written as DNA, the CDR3 is TGTGCCAGCTCCTTAGGACAGGGGGCACTGGGACCTGGGGCCAACGTCCTGACTTTC. V gene TRBV18 combines with J gene TRBJ2-6, with 11 bases fitting TRBD1. V gave up 6 bases and J gave up 2 bases; unmatched junction bases: 12. Germline loops: CDR1 KGHSH, CDR2 LQKENI. CDR3 length: 19 amino acids.

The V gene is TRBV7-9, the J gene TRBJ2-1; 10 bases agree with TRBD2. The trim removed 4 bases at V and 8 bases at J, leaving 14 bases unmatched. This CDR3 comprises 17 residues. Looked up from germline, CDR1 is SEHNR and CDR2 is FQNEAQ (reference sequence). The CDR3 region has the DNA TGTGCCAGCAGCTCGTTAGCGGGGGGTCTGCCTCCCGATGAGCAGTTCTTC. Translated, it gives CASSSLAGGLPPDEQFF.

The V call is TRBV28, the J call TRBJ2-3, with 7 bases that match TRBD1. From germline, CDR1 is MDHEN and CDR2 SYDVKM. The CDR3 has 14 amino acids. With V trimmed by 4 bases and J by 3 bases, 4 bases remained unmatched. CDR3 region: CASSSEQGTDTQYF. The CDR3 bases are TGTGCCAGCAGTTCCGAACAGGGGACAGATACGCAGTATTTT.

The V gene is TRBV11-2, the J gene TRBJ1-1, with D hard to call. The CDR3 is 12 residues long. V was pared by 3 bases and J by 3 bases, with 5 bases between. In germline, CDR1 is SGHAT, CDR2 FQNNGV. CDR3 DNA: TGTGCCAGCAGCTTCGTAGACACTGAAGCTTTCTTT. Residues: CASSFVDTEAFF.